Included here is one T cell receptor beta chain sequence, with context. Participant ages covered about 18 to 89 years across 24 US areas. Germline V gives CDR1 DFQATT, CDR2 SNEGSKA (reference sequence). The CDR3 spans 13 residues. J lost 6 bases, V lost 3 bases, and 3 bases had no gene match. This record belongs to a study of blood T cell repertoires in COVID-19. Produced via immunoSEQ multiplex PCR; TCRdb's table is partial and in-frame only. Of about 310,000 clones listed, over 80% were seen once; the top ten hold 8% to 9%. The chain has TRBV20-1 and TRBJ2-1, with 9 bases aligning to TRBD1. Sequenced: PBMCs or T cells enriched from blood (not recorded which). The clonotype comes from a woman younger than 35 who had recovered from COVID-19. The CDR3 here is CSASDRGFNEQFF. CDR3 nucleotide sequence: TGCAGTGCTAGTGACAGGGGGTTCAATGAGCAGTTCTTC.